This TCR beta chain came from a study of cytomegalovirus exposure and HLA in healthy donors. Data came from immunoSEQ multiplex PCR; TCRdb stores just in-frame clones and leaves some out. Of about 88,000 clones in the sample, about four fifths were seen once. The donors were members of the 120-subject validation cohort (separate from the approximately 670-subject first cohort). The CDR3 has 14 residues. V was clipped by 7 bases and J by 5 bases; unmatched bases: 6. Germline lookup yields CDR1 SNHLY and CDR2 FYNNEI. As for this clone: The antigen remains unidentified.

General observations from the study: Reportedly, diagnosis of cytomegalovirus status by the classifier showed high specificity and sensitivity. Some TCR beta chains (around 180 of them) were listed as cytomegalovirus-associated. One later analysis, an examination of the 120 validation repertoires, found that first-cohort TCR clusters tended to co-occur in them.

V and J are TRBV2 and TRBJ1-2; 11 bases line up with TRBD1. The sequenced material came from PBMCs. This clonotype was sampled from a woman between 18 and 29 years old in good health and CMV-seropositive. The CDR3, as DNA: TGTGCCAGCATCCCAGGACAGGGGGCATATGGCTACACCTTC. Protein sequence: CASIPGQGAYGYTF.